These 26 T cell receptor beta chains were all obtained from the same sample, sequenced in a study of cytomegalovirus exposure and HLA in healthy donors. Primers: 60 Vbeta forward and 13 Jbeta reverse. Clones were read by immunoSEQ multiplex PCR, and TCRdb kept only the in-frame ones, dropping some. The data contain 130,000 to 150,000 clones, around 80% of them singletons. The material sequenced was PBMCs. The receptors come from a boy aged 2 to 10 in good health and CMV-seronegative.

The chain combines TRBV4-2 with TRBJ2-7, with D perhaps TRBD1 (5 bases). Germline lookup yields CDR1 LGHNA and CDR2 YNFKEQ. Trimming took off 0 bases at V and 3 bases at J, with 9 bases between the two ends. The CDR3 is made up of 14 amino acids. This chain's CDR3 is CASSQDPGIYEQYF. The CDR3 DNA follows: TGTGCCAGCAGCCAAGACCCAGGGATCTACGAGCAGTACTTC.

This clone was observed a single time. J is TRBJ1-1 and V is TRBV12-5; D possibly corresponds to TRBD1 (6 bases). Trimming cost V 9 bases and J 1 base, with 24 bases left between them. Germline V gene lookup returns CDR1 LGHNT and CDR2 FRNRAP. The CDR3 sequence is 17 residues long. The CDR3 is CASRTRSLGGANTEAFF. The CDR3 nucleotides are TGTGCTAGCCGGACCCGATCCCTGGGGGGGGCGAACACTGAAGCTTTCTTT.

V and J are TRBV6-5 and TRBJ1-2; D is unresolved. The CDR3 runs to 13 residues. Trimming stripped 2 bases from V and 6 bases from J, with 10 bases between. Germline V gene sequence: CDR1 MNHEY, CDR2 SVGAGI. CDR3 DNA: TGTGCCAGCAGTTACGTCGGGTTGGATGGCTACACCTTC. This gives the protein CASSYVGLDGYTF.

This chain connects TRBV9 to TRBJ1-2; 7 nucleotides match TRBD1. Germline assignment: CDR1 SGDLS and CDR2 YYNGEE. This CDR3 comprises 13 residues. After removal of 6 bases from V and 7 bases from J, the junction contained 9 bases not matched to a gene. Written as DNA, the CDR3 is TGTGCCAGCACCGGCGACAGGGTGCGTGGCTACACCTTC. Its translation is CASTGDRVRGYTF.

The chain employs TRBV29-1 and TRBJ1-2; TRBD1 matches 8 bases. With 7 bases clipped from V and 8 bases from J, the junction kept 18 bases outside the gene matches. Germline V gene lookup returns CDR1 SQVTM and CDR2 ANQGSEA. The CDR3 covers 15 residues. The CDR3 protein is CSAGRTGTTPYGYTF. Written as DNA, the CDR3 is TGCAGCGCCGGTCGGACAGGGACTACCCCCTACGGCTACACCTTC.

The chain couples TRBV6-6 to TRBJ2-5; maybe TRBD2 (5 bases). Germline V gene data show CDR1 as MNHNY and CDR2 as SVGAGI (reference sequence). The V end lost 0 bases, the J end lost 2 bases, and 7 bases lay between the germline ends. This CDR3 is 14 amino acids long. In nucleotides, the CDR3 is TGTGCCAGCAGTTACTCGGACTTTCAAGAGACCCAGTACTTC. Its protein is CASSYSDFQETQYF.

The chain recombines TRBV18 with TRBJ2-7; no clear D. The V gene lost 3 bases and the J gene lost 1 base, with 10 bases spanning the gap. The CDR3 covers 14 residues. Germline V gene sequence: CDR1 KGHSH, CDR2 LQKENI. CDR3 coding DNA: TGTGCCAGCTCACCCCTGGCGGATTCCTACGAGCAGTACTTC. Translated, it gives CASSPLADSYEQYF.

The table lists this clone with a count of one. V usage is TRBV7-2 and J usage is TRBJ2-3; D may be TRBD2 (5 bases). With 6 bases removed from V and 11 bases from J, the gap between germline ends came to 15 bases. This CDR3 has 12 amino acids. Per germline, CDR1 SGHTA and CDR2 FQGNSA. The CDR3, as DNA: TGTGCCAGCAGTCGATCCCTAGCCGAGCAGTATTTT. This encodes CASSRSLAEQYF.

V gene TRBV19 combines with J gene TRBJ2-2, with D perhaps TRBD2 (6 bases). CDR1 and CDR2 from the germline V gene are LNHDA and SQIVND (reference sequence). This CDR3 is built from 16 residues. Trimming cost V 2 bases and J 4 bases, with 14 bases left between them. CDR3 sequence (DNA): TGTGCCAGTAGTATAACCGGGGGACTCCTCACCGGGGAGCTGTTTTTT. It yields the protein CASSITGGLLTGELFF.

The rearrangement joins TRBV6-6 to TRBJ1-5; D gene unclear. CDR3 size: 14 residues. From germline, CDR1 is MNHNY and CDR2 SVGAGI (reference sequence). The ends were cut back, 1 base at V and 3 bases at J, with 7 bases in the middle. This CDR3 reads CASSYFAVNQPQHF. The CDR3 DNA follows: TGTGCCAGCAGTTACTTCGCAGTCAATCAGCCCCAGCATTTT.

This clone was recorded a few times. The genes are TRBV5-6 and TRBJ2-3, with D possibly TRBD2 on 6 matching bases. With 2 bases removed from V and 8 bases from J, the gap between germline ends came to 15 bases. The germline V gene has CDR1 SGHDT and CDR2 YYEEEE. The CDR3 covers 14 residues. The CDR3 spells CASSFRDSIGTQYF. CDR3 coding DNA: TGTGCCAGCAGCTTCCGGGACTCGATAGGTACGCAGTATTTT.

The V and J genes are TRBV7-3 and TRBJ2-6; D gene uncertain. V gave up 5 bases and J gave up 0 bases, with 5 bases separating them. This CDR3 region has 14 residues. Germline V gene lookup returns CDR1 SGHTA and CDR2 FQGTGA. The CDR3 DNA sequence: TGTGCCAGCAGCAAATACTCTGGGGCCAACGTCCTGACTTTC. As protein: CASSKYSGANVLTF.

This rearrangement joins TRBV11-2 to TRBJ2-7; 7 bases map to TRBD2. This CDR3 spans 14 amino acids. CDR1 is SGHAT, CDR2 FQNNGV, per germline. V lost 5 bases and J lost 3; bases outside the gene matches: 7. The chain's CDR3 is CASSPRLADYEQYF. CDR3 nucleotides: TGTGCCAGCAGCCCCAGACTAGCAGACTACGAGCAGTACTTC.

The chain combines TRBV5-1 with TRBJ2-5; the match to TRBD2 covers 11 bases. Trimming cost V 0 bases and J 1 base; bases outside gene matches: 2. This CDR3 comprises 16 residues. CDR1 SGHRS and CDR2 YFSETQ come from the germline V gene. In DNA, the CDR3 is TGCGCCAGCAGCTTGGTTAGCGGGGGGGGCCAAGAGACCCAGTACTTC. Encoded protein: CASSLVSGGGQETQYF.

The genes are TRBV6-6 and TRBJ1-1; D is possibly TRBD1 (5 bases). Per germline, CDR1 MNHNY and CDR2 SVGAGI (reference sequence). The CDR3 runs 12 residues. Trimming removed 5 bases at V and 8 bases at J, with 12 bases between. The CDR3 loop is CASSGDRNEAFF. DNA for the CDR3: TGTGCCAGCAGTGGTGACAGAAACGAAGCTTTCTTT.

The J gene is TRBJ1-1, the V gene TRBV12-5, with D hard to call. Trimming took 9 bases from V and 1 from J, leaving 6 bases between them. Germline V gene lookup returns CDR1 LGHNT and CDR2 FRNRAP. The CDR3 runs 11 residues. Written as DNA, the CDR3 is TGTGCTAGCCGAGGGAACACTGAAGCTTTCTTT. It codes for CASRGNTEAFF.

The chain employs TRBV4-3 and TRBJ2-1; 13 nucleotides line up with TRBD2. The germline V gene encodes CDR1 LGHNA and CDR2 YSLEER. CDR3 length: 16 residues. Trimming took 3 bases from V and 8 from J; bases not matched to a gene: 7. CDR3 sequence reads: CASSQGTSGIGDEQFF. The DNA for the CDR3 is TGCGCCAGCAGCCAGGGGACTAGCGGGATCGGCGATGAGCAGTTCTTC.

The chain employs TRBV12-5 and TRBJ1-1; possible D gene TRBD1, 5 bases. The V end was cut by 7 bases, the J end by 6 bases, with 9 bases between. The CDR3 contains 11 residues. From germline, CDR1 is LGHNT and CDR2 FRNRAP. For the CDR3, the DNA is TGTGCTAGTGCCTGGGGGGCTGAAGCTTTCTTT. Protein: CASAWGAEAFF.

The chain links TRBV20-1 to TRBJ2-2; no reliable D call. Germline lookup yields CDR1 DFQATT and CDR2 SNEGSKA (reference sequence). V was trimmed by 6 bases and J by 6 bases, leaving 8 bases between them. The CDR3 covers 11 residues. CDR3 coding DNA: TGCAGTGCCCCCCTCCCCGGGGAGCTGTTTTTT. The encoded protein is CSAPLPGELFF.

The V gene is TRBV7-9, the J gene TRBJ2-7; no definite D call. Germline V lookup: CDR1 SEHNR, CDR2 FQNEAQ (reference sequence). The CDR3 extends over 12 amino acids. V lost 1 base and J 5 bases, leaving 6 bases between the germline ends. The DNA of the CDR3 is TGTGCCAGCAGCTTAGTCACTGACGAGCAGTACTTC. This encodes CASSLVTDEQYF.

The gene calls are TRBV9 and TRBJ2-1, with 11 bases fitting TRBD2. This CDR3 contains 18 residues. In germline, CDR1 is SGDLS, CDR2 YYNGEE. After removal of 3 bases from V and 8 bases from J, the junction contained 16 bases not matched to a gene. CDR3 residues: CASSASSGGLPVRDEQFF. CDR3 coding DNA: TGTGCCAGCAGCGCCTCTAGCGGGGGGCTCCCGGTTCGGGATGAGCAGTTCTTC.

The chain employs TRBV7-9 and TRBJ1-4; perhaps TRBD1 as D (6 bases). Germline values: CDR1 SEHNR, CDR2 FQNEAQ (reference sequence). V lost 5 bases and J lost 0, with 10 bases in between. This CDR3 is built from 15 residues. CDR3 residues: CASSPTGSTNEKLFF. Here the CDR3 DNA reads TGTGCCAGCAGCCCAACAGGGTCAACTAATGAAAAACTGTTTTTT.

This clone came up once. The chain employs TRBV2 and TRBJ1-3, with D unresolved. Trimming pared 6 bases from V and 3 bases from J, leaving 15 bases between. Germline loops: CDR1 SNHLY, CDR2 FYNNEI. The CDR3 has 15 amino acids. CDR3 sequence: CASSPRGGFGNTIYF. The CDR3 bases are TGTGCCAGCAGCCCTCGGGGAGGTTTTGGAAACACCATATATTTT.

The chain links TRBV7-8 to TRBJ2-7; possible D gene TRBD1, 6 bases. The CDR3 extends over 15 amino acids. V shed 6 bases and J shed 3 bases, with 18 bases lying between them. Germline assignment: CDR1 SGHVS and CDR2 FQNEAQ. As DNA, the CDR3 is TGTGCCAGCAGAGCGTCCCGACAGGTTAGCTACGAGCAGTACTTC. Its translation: CASRASRQVSYEQYF.

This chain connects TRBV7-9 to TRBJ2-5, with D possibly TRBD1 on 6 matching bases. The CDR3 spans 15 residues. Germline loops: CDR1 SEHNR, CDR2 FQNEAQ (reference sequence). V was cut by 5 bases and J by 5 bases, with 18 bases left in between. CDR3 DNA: TGTGCCAGCAGCCCTAGTTTCAGGGGTGAGGAGACCCAGTACTTC. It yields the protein CASSPSFRGEETQYF. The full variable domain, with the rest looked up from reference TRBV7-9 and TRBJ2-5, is DTGVSQNPRHKITKRGQNVTFRCDPISEHNRLYWYRQTLGQGPEFLTYFQNEAQLEKSRLLSDRFSAERPKGSFSTLEIQRTEQGDSAMYLCASSPSFRGEETQYFGPGTRLLVL.

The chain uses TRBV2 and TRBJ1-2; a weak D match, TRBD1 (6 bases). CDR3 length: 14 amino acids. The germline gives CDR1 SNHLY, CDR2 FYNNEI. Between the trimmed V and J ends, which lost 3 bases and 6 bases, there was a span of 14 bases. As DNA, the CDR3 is TGTGCCAGCAGTGACCGAACCAACAGGGATGGCTACACCTTC. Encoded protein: CASSDRTNRDGYTF. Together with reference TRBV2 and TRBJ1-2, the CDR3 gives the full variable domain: EPEVTQTPSHQVTQMGQEVILRCVPISNHLYFYWYRQILGQKVEFLVSFYNNEISEKSEIFDDQFSVERPDGSNFTLKIRSTKLEDSAMYFCASSDRTNRDGYTFGSGTRLTVV.